Following are 20 T cell receptor beta chains from one sample sequenced in a study of OX40 agonist ivuxolimab in advanced cancers. Generated by immunoSEQ multiplex PCR, the TCRdb table keeps only in-frame clones and is missing some. The sample holds 45,000 or so clones; 80% are singletons and the top ten take roughly 7%. The sequences come from CD4+ or CD8+ T cells sorted from blood, collected in a trial of the OX40 agonist ivuxolimab. These receptors came from an adult with an advanced solid tumor such as melanoma, head and neck, liver or kidney cancer.

The chain carries TRBV7-9 and TRBJ1-2; tentatively, D is TRBD1 (5 bases). The CDR3 totals 15 residues. The V end lost 1 base, the J end lost 0 bases, and 9 bases lay between the germline ends. The germline V gene encodes CDR1 SEHNR and CDR2 FQNEAQ (reference sequence). For the CDR3, the DNA is TGTGCCAGCAGCTTAGACCTGACAGCTAACTATGGCTACACCTTC. This encodes CASSLDLTANYGYTF.

The chain employs TRBV5-1 and TRBJ2-7; 9 positions match TRBD1. V shed 0 bases and J 2 bases; nucleotides not matched to a gene: 0. The V gene's germline CDR1 is SGHRS and CDR2 YFSETQ. The CDR3 is 14 amino acids. The CDR3 is CASSLGQGAYEQYF. The CDR3 DNA reads as TGCGCCAGCAGCTTGGGACAGGGGGCCTACGAGCAGTACTTC.

This clone was detected only a few times. The rearrangement joins TRBV28 to TRBJ1-5; the D gene is possibly TRBD1 (5 bases). Between the trimmed V and J ends, which lost 1 base and 4 bases, there was a span of 8 bases. The V gene's germline CDR1 is MDHEN and CDR2 SYDVKM. The CDR3 length is 14 residues. The DNA for the CDR3 is TGTGCCAGCAGTTTATTAGAGGGGAATCAGCCCCAGCATTTT. It codes for CASSLLEGNQPQHF.

The chain recombines TRBV5-4 with TRBJ2-7; 10 bases are a match to TRBD2. The CDR3 runs 17 residues. Germline-derived CDR1 and CDR2 are SGHNT and YYREEE (reference sequence). Trimming cost V 2 bases and J 0 bases; bases outside gene matches: 8. The CDR3 reads CASSFLGLAESSYEQYF. The CDR3 DNA reads as TGTGCCAGCAGCTTTTTAGGACTAGCGGAGTCCTCCTACGAGCAGTACTTC.

V is TRBV7-7 and J is TRBJ2-2; weak D call: TRBD2 (6 bases). V shed 5 bases and J shed 7 bases, with 17 bases lying between them. CDR1 and CDR2 (germline): SSHAT, FNYEAQ (reference sequence). The CDR3 is 15 residues long. Here the CDR3 DNA reads TGTGCCAGCAGCGGAGGGGATGGTGTGGTCGGGGAGCTGTTTTTT. It codes for CASSGGDGVVGELFF.

This chain joins TRBV7-2 and TRBJ2-7, with D perhaps matching TRBD2 (5 bases). Between the trimmed V and J ends, which lost 5 bases and 5 bases, there was a span of 13 bases. CDR3 size: 13 residues. Germline lookup yields CDR1 SGHTA and CDR2 FQGNSA. Here the CDR3 reads CASSPGLWHEQYF. In DNA form, the CDR3 reads TGTGCCAGCAGCCCGGGGTTGTGGCACGAGCAGTACTTC.

The chain has TRBV7-2 and TRBJ2-7, with D possibly TRBD1 on 6 matching bases. The length of the CDR3 is 15 residues. Germline V gene data show CDR1 as SGHTA and CDR2 as FQGNSA. Trimming left V 3 bases short and J 3 bases short, with 15 bases between. CDR3 loop: CASSFLGTTFYEQYF. CDR3 DNA sequence: TGTGCCAGCAGCTTTTTGGGGACAACCTTCTACGAGCAGTACTTC.

J is TRBJ2-1 and V is TRBV2, with D tentatively TRBD2 (6 bases). Between the trimmed V and J ends, which lost 8 bases and 13 bases, there was a span of 18 bases. This CDR3 has 12 amino acids. CDR1 SNHLY and CDR2 FYNNEI come from the germline V gene. The CDR3 is CASAGTSFPQFF. In DNA form, the CDR3 reads TGTGCCAGCGCCGGGACTTCCTTTCCCCAGTTCTTC. The full variable domain, its missing parts supplied by reference TRBV2 and TRBJ2-1, is EPEVTQTPSHQVTQMGQEVILRCVPISNHLYFYWYRQILGQKVEFLVSFYNNEISEKSEIFDDQFSVERPDGSNFTLKIRSTKLEDSAMYFCASAGTSFPQFFGPGTRLTVL.

The V and J genes are TRBV4-3 and TRBJ2-1; D perhaps matches TRBD2 (6 bases). Germline V gives CDR1 LGHNA, CDR2 YSLEER. The CDR3 totals 17 residues. V was clipped by 0 bases and J by 2 bases, with 14 bases between them. CDR3 coding DNA: TGCGCCAGCAGCCAAGATGTCGGGGGAGAGCCCTACAATGAGCAGTTCTTC. This sequence encodes CASSQDVGGEPYNEQFF.

This chain uses TRBV5-1 with TRBJ1-4; possibly TRBD1 for D (5 bases). The CDR3 has 13 amino acids. The V and J ends lost 4 bases and 7 bases respectively, with 11 bases between them. Germline CDR1 is SGHRS and CDR2 is YFSETQ. CDR3 region: CASSTDRVEKLFF. The DNA for the CDR3 is TGCGCCAGCAGCACCGACAGAGTTGAAAAACTGTTTTTT.

CDR3 region: CATQRDGYYGYTF. DNA for the CDR3: TGTGCCACCCAGAGGGACGGATACTATGGCTACACCTTC. V is TRBV19 and J is TRBJ1-2; D might be TRBD1 (5 bases). Per the germline V gene, CDR1 is LNHDA and CDR2 is SQIVND (reference sequence). The CDR3 loop spans 13 amino acids. Trimming removed 10 bases at V and 3 bases at J, with 15 bases between.

This clone was counted once. The chain carries TRBV7-9 and TRBJ2-7; TRBD1 matches at 7 bases. This CDR3 contains 15 residues. The germline V gene encodes CDR1 SEHNR and CDR2 FQNEAQ (reference sequence). V gave up 1 base and J gave up 2 bases; unmatched junction bases: 5. The CDR3 DNA is TGTGCCAGCAGCTTAGGGACAGGAGACACCTACGAGCAGTACTTC. Translation: CASSLGTGDTYEQYF.

This clone was counted a few times. The chain joins TRBV6-8 to TRBJ2-7, with D tentatively TRBD2 (5 bases). The germline V gene has CDR1 MNHGY and CDR2 SAAAGT. V was shortened by 2 bases and J by 3 bases, with 8 bases between the two germline ends. This CDR3 spans 13 amino acids. Here the CDR3 DNA reads TGTGCCAGCAGTTACCCGGGGTACTACGAGCAGTACTTC. Its translation: CASSYPGYYEQYF.

The chain combines TRBV29-1 with TRBJ1-2; 9 positions agree with TRBD1. V lost 4 bases and J lost 5; bases outside the gene matches: 11. In germline, CDR1 is SQVTM, CDR2 ANQGSEA. The CDR3 runs 15 residues. The DNA of the CDR3 is TGCAGCGTTGCTCACAGTAGGGGGACAGGGTATGGCTACACCTTC. Translation gives CSVAHSRGTGYGYTF.

CDR3 loop: CASSPGLAGVDEQYF. The CDR3 coding sequence is TGTGCCAGCAGCCCCGGACTAGCGGGAGTAGACGAGCAGTACTTC. The chain couples TRBV6-5 to TRBJ2-7; 13 positions agree with TRBD2. Germline CDR1 is MNHEY and CDR2 is SVGAGI. The CDR3 contains 15 residues. Germline trimming cut 6 bases from V and 5 bases from J; bases unmatched to any gene: 7.

This chain uses TRBV4-3 with TRBJ2-7, with TRBD2 matching over 8 bases. V shed 4 bases, J shed 6 bases, and the junction held 8 bases outside the gene matches. This CDR3 comprises 14 residues. Germline CDR1 reads LGHNA; CDR2 reads YSLEER. CDR3 sequence: CASSPGGGGGEQYF. In nucleotides, the CDR3 is TGCGCCAGCAGCCCGGGAGGGGGAGGCGGCGAGCAGTACTTC.

V gene TRBV6-1 combines with J gene TRBJ1-3; D perhaps matches TRBD1 (5 bases). The V gene lost 4 bases and the J gene lost 2 bases, with 9 bases spanning the gap. The germline CDR1 and CDR2 sequences are MNHNS and SASEGT. The CDR3 sequence is 14 residues long. CDR3 DNA sequence: TGTGCCAGCAGTGCCGGGGCCGCTGGAAACACCATATATTTT. The encoded protein is CASSAGAAGNTIYF.

The chain uses TRBV30 and TRBJ1-3; TRBD1 is a possible D gene (5 bases). There are 15 residues in the CDR3. Deletions cut 0 bases from V and 2 bases from J, with 11 bases between. In germline, CDR1 is GTSNPN, CDR2 SVGIG (reference sequence). The CDR3 here is CAWSVRGQAGNTIYF. Here the CDR3 DNA reads TGTGCCTGGAGTGTGAGGGGCCAGGCTGGAAACACCATATATTTT.

The chain is built from TRBV5-4 and TRBJ2-2; D gene unclear. V shed 0 bases and J shed 4 bases, with 10 bases lying between them. CDR1 is SGHNT, CDR2 YYREEE, per germline (reference sequence). CDR3 length: 15 amino acids. CDR3 DNA: TGTGCCAGCAGCTTGGAAGGGTCTGGCACCGGGGAGCTGTTTTTT. Its translation is CASSLEGSGTGELFF.

The chain combines TRBV20-1 with TRBJ2-3; no clear D gene. The germline V and J ends were trimmed by 7 bases and 4 bases, with 9 bases remaining between them. There are 11 residues in the CDR3. Germline V lookup: CDR1 DFQATT, CDR2 SNEGSKA (reference sequence). The CDR3 region is CSVGTPDTQYF. The CDR3 coding sequence is TGCAGTGTTGGAACCCCAGATACGCAGTATTTT.